What follows is one TCR beta chain and its context. Its specificity is unknown. This CDR3 comprises 14 residues. Trimming cost V 3 bases and J 6 bases; bases outside gene matches: 7. Per the germline V gene, CDR1 is SEHNR and CDR2 is FQNEAQ (reference sequence). The isolated RNA, all of it, was reverse transcribed, so expressed TCRB transcripts were what got sequenced. Some clones are missing from TCRdb's copy, which holds only in-frame ones; the method was immunoSEQ multiplex PCR. The sample has 450,000 to 600,000 clones; approximately 28% are singletons. The data belong to a study of beta chain features in type 1 diabetes. Study results and limitations: Shorter templates might be favored by PCR, equally in patients and controls.

CD45RO/CCR7/CD25/CD127/CD95/CD27 sorting isolated CD4+ naive, central memory, regulatory and stem cell-like memory cells. The sample consisted of naive CD4+ T cells from blood. The chain combines TRBV7-9 with TRBJ2-5; TRBD1 matches at 7 bases. The TCR sequence derives from a man younger than 35 in good health. CDR3 DNA sequence: TGTGCCAGCAGCTTGGGACAGACAGGGCAGACCCAGTACTTC. Translation: CASSLGQTGQTQYF.